This TCR beta chain was identified in a study of shared clonotypes between healthy human individuals. Study as a whole: Serving as donors were two women and a few men, whose ages spanned 18 to 49. Used for every donor were three CD4 naive, three CD4 memory, two CD8 naive and one CD8 memory plate.

With regard to this clone: The target antigen is unknown. One end of the junction is discordant with germline, which a read error may explain.

Some clones are missing from TCRdb's copy, which holds only in-frame ones; the method was immunoSEQ multiplex PCR. The sample lists more than 400,000 clones, roughly 95% seen once, with under 0.065% in the top ten. Overall study findings and caveats: Sampling included only blood; tissue repertoires likely differ.

The CDR3 is made up of 15 amino acids. The V gene's germline CDR1 is LGHNA and CDR2 YNFKEQ. The sequencing input was naive CD4+ T cells sorted from blood. Stated subset: CD45RA+ positively selected. The origin of this receptor is a woman aged 25-40 years in good health. The V call is TRBV4-2, the J call TRBJ2-1; 8 bases agree with TRBD1. This chain's CDR3 is CASSQVDRVEYDQFF. Written as DNA, the CDR3 is TGTGCCAGCAGCCAGGTGGACAGGGTCGAATATGACCAGTTCTTC.